The clone carrying this T cell receptor (beta chain) was seen once. The germline CDR1 and CDR2 sequences are MNHEY and SVGAGI. The CDR3 loop spans 14 amino acids. V lost 0 bases, J lost 8 bases, and 13 bases lay in between. This record comes from a study of shared clonotypes between healthy human individuals. How the authors handled the data: Junction-only sequences without quality scores were provided by ImmunoSEQ, so filtering was different. Using immunoSEQ multiplex PCR, the repertoire was profiled, and TCRdb retains in-frame clones only, with some absent. The V and J calls and the clone size are those of that table, but D and trimming were determined from the DNA. The table has around 2.1 million clones, roughly 95% seen once.

The TCR comes from a man between 18 and 29 years old in good health. Material for sequencing was naive CD4+ T cells sorted from blood. Subset: CD45RA+ positively selected. This rearrangement joins TRBV6-5 to TRBJ1-2; TRBD1 might be the D (5 bases). CDR3 region: CASSYSFDSSGYTF. CDR3 nucleotides: TGTGCCAGCAGTTACTCGTTCGACAGCAGCGGCTACACCTTC.